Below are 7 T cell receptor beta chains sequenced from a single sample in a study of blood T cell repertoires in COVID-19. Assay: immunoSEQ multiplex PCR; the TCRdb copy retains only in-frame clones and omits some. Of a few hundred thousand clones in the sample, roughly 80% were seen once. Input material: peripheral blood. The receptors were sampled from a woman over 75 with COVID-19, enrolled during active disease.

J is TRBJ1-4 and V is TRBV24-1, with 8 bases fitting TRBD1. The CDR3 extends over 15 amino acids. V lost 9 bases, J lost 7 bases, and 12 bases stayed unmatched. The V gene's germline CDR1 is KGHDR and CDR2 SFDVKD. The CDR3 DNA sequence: TGTGCCACCCCTAAGAGGACAGGGCCGGCTGAAAAACTGTTTTTT. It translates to CATPKRTGPAEKLFF.

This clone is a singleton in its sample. This CDR3 is CASSWGRGDNYEQYF. The CDR3 region has the DNA TGTGCCAGTAGCTGGGGGAGGGGAGATAACTACGAGCAGTACTTC. J is TRBJ2-7 and V is TRBV19, with TRBD2 matching 7 bases. The CDR3 runs to 15 residues. V gave up 6 bases and J gave up 3 bases; unmatched junction bases: 11. Germline CDR1 reads LNHDA; CDR2 reads SQIVND (reference sequence). Supplemented by reference TRBV19 and TRBJ2-7, the full variable domain reads DGGITQSPKYLFRKEGQNVTLSCEQNLNHDAMYWYRQDPGQGLRLIYYSQIVNDFQKGDIAEGYSVSREKKESFPLTVTSAQKNPTAFYLCASSWGRGDNYEQYFGPGTRLTVT.

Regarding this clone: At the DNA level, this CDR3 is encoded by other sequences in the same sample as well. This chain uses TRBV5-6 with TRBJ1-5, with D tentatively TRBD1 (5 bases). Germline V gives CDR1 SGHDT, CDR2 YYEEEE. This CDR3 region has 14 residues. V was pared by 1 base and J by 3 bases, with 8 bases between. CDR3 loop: CASSLRGSNQPQHF. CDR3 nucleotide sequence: TGTGCCAGCAGCTTGCGGGGGTCCAATCAGCCCCAGCATTTT.

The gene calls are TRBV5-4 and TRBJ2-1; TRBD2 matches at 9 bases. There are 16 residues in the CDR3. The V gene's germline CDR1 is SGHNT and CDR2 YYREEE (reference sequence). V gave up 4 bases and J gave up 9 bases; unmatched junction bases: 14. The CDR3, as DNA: TGTGCCAGCAGCCGGGCTAGCGGGAACATCCCTATTGAGCAGTTCTTC. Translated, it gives CASSRASGNIPIEQFF.

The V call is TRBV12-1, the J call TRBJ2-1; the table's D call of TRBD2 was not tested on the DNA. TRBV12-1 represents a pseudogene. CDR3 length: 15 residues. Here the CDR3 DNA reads TGTGCCAGCAGCTCACAGATTAGCGGGGCCAATGAGCAGTTCTTC. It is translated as CASSSQISGANEQFF.

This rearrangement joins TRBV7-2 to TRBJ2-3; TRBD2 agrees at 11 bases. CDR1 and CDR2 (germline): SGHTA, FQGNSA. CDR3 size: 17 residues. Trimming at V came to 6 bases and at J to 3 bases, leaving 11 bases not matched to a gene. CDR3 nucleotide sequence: TGTGCCAGCAGGCCACTAGCGGGAGAAGGGCGGACAGATACGCAGTATTTT. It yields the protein CASRPLAGEGRTDTQYF. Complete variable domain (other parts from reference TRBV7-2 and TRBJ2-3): GAGVSQSPSNKVTEKGKDVELRCDPISGHTALYWYRQSLGQGLEFLIYFQGNSAPDKSGLPSDRFSAERTGGSVSTLTIQRTQQEDSAVYLCASRPLAGEGRTDTQYFGPGTRLTVL.

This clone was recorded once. In DNA form, the CDR3 reads TGTGCCATCAGTGAATCCGACAGGGCGGTCTATGGCTACACCTTC. Its translation: CAISESDRAVYGYTF. The rearrangement joins TRBV10-3 to TRBJ1-2, with TRBD1 matching 7 bases. The CDR3 is made up of 15 amino acids. Trimming took 3 bases from V and 4 from J; bases not matched to a gene: 8. From germline, CDR1 is ENHRY and CDR2 SYGVKD.